Included here is one T cell receptor beta chain sequence, with context. Its antigen is undetermined. Germline CDR1 and CDR2: MNHNY and SVGAGI (reference sequence). The CDR3 is 13 residues long. The V gene lost 8 bases and the J gene lost 3 bases, with 11 bases spanning the gap. Produced via immunoSEQ multiplex PCR; TCRdb's table is partial and in-frame only. The sample shows about 88,000 clones, 90% to 95% of them seen only once. This sample is part of a study of PD-L1 blockade in urothelial cancer. General observations from the study: Sub-median blood TCR clonality before treatment predicted longer survival.

The chain carries TRBV6-6 and TRBJ1-3; D is possibly TRBD1 (5 bases). The source is a man aged 60 to 69 with urothelial cancer. Sample: PBMCs, taken around atezolizumab (anti-PD-L1) treatment. CDR3: CASGTEGGNTIYF. CDR3 DNA sequence: TGTGCCAGCGGGACGGAGGGTGGAAACACCATATATTTT.